This TCR beta chain was sequenced in a study of T cells in tuberculosis (dated by TCRdb to 2016 to 2019). Concerning the study at large: To characterize T cells specific for the mycobacterial lipid antigen glucose monomycolate (GMM), the study used CD1B tetramers together with high-throughput TCR immunosequencing. In a South African clinical cohort, IGRA-negative adolescents, IGRA-positive adolescents with latent tuberculosis and adults with active tuberculosis were compared, with roughly 10 people in each group. PBMC from active tuberculosis patients were archived either before standard anti-tuberculosis treatment began or within 7 days of its start. The paper as a whole reports these results and caveats: The smaller NN-distances were partly driven by shorter CDR3-alpha lengths in active tuberculosis patients, and the difference for TCR-beta did not reach statistical significance. Which clinical samples got chosen depended on the availability of cryopreserved specimens, and the active tuberculosis cases were adults, whereas the controls were adolescents. Active tuberculosis TCR-alpha repertoires showed smaller mean NN-distances to GMM-specific TCRs than IGRA-negative controls, suggesting clonal expansion of these TCRs. An accuracy of 87% (AUROC over 0.8) was reached by a classifier using the diverse GMM-specific repertoire, compared with around 68% accuracy when GEM motif frequencies were used.

Worth noting for this clone: The target of this receptor is not known. The input lacks base qualities; no much larger clone sits a single base away.

The CDR3 runs 15 amino acids, cysteine and phenylalanine included. Left in the record is the CDR3 DNA by itself, 45 bases read in frame from the first base. Here V drops 8 bases and J drops 2 bases, and the junction holds 7 bases not matched to any gene. The germline V gene encodes CDR1 SNHLY and CDR2 FYNNEI. The sample's time point label, in plain terms: new active TB diagnosis, blood taken before or within 7 days of starting treatment. Active tuberculosis patients were HIV-seronegative South African adults aged 18 years or older with a new diagnosis. Active tuberculosis was confirmed by positive sputum smear microscopy and/or positive M. tuberculosis culture. Immunosequencing was performed on unsorted cryopreserved PBMC and covered 100,000 or so T cells per clinical donor on average. TCR libraries were generated with the immunoSEQ multiplex PCR assay, using TCR-beta and/or TCR-alpha/delta assays for each sample. The amplified TCR libraries were sequenced using the Illumina high-throughput platform. Per the original workflow: Clustering and dimensionality reduction relied on pairwise TCRdist distances among GMM-specific receptors from T cells that were either sorted ex vivo or expanded in vitro. Each clinical repertoire was assigned a mean NN-distance score, defined as the average TCRdist to the nearest 10% of tetramer-positive reference sequences. GEM TCR motif frequency was computed as the fraction of unique TCRs matching known GEM sequences by V/J usage and CDR3 length. Active tuberculosis was classified by linear discriminant analysis with leave-one-out cross-validation, implemented in scikit-learn. Drawn from immuneACCESS, this table holds only the in-frame rearrangements with V and J called that TCRdb kept. Clones are partly lost; checked studies trace under half to an unresolved V gene and leave the rest unexplained. D and trimming were read from the DNA, whereas the V and J calls and clone size are those reported in that table. This sample has 25,000 to 40,000 clones in its table, and roughly nine tenths of those were observed once. Jointly, the top ten make up 5.4% of the sample.

The receptor comes from an adult with tuberculosis. Recombination connected TRBV2 to TRBJ2-3, with 10 bases aligning to TRBD2. The sequences come from PBMCs, collected at tuberculosis diagnosis. The CDR3 reads CASSLAGGFTDTQYF. The DNA sequence is as follows: TGTGCCAGCTCCTTAGCGGGAGGTTTCACAGATACGCAGTATTTT.